Reported below is one TCR beta chain. The CDR3 sequence is 18 residues long. Germline V gene lookup returns CDR1 SGHVS and CDR2 FQNEAQ. V shed 4 bases, J shed 1 base, and the junction held 6 bases outside the gene matches. This record belongs to a study of blood T cell repertoires in COVID-19. The protocol was immunoSEQ multiplex PCR, while the TCRdb copy is restricted to in-frame clones and leaves out a portion. The sample lists fewer than 200,000 clones, 82% occurring once. The TCR comes from a woman in her sixties or seventies with COVID-19, enrolled during active disease. The J gene is TRBJ2-1, the V gene TRBV7-8; 14 nucleotides line up with TRBD2. The sequenced sample consisted of peripheral blood. CDR3 amino acids: CASSSLGTSGGSYNEQFF. Here the CDR3 DNA reads TGTGCCAGCAGCTCCCTTGGGACTAGCGGGGGTTCCTACAATGAGCAGTTCTTC.